This passage covers 4 T cell receptor beta chains from one sample sequenced in a study of T-cell memory formation after mild COVID-19. TCRdb re-analysed the 5' RACE reads in MiXCR, keeping a single row per CDR3 protein. The sample lists 450,000 or so distinct CDR3 sequences, roughly 25% occurring once. Sequencing was done on a sample of PBMCs or a T cell subset sorted from them (not recorded which). Source of these receptors: an adult woman who had mild COVID-19 (a few samples of this study predate the infection). Cell type and time point are not known.

J is TRBJ2-5 and V is TRBV30, with D uncertain. Trimming removed 0 bases at V and 7 bases at J, with 15 bases between. Per the germline V gene, CDR1 is GTSNPN and CDR2 is SVGIG (reference sequence). The CDR3 has 14 amino acids. The CDR3 loop reads CAWSVLGSKGTQYF. In DNA, the CDR3 is TGTGCCTGGAGTGTACTCGGTTCGAAGGGGACCCAGTACTTC.

The genes are TRBV6-5 and TRBJ1-2, with 10 bases matching TRBD1. The CDR3 is 13 amino acids. V lost 4 bases to trimming and J lost 5 bases; unmatched junction nucleotides: 1. CDR1 MNHEY and CDR2 SVGAGI come from the germline V gene. The CDR3 protein is CASSWTGGYGYTF. CDR3 nucleotide sequence: TGTGCCAGCAGTTGGACAGGGGGATATGGCTACACCTTC.

This clonotype was observed a handful of times. The chain has TRBV12-3 or TRBV12-4 and TRBJ2-7; D ambiguous. The CDR3 sequence is 14 residues long. V lost 7 bases and J lost 1, with 14 bases in between. Here the CDR3 DNA reads TGTGCCAGCAAACCCCTGGTTCGGTCCTACGAGCAGTACTTC. Protein sequence: CASKPLVRSYEQYF.

CDR3 nucleotide sequence: TGCGCCAGCAGCCAATCCTTGGGGCTCTACGAGCAGTACTTC. Amino acids: CASSQSLGLYEQYF. This chain connects TRBV4-1 to TRBJ2-7; possible D gene TRBD1, 5 bases. The germline V gene encodes CDR1 MGHRA and CDR2 YSYEKL. Trimming removed 2 bases from V and 3 bases from J, with 11 bases in between. This CDR3 spans 14 amino acids.